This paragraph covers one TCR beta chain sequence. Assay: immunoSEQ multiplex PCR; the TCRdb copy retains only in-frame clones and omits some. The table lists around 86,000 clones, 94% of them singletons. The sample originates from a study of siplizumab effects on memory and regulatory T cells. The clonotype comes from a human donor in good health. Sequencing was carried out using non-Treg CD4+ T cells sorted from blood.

The CDR3 coding sequence is TGTGCCAGCAGCCAACCGGCGGGACAGGGACCGCACGGGGAGCTGTTTTTT. Translated: CASSQPAGQGPHGELFF. The chain combines TRBV5-4 with TRBJ2-2, with TRBD1 matching 9 bases. The CDR3 is 17 residues long. V lost 4 bases, J lost 7 bases, and 14 bases stayed unmatched. Germline CDR1 SGHNT, CDR2 YYREEE (reference sequence).